This TCR beta chain was sequenced during a study of shared clonotypes between healthy human individuals. Terminally differentiated effector memory CD45RA+ cells were excluded by CCR7 positive selection of CD45RO-negative cells. The data were produced by immunoSEQ multiplex PCR, yet TCRdb's version contains in-frame clones alone and is incomplete. The sample shows hundreds of thousands of clones, approximately 95% of them seen only once. V lost 6 bases to trimming and J lost 7 bases, with 24 bases between them. CDR1 and CDR2 from the germline V gene are LNHDA and SQIVND (reference sequence). The CDR3 consists of 16 residues.

Sequenced input: naive CD8+ T cells sorted from blood. This sequence originates from a woman in her 30s in good health. The chain recombines TRBV19 with TRBJ1-2; D not certain. CDR3 nucleotide sequence: TGTGCCAGTAGCGAGAACCGGGAGGCAGTTTCGAGTGGCTACACCTTC. Its protein product is CASSENREAVSSGYTF.